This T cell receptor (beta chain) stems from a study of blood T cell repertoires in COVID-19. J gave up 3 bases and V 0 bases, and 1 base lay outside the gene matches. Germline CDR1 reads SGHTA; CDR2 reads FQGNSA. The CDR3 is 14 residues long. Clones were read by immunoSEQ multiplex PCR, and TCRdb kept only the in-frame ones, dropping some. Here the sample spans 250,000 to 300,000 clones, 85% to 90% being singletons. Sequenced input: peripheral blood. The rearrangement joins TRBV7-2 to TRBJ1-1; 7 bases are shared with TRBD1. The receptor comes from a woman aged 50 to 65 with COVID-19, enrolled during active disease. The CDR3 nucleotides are TGTGCCAGCAGCTTAGCAGGGGGCTACACTGAAGCTTTCTTT. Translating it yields CASSLAGGYTEAFF.